This T cell receptor (beta chain) came from a study of blood T cell repertoires in COVID-19 (dated by TCRdb to 2019 to 2021). In the study overall: Samples covering the acute and convalescent phases of COVID-19 were provided by collaborators in the United States, Italy and Spain. The material from the prospective study consisted of cDNA or gDNA derived from T cells, B-cell-depleted T cells, or PBMCs. The dataset comprised deeply sampled blood TCRbeta repertoires from subjects exposed to, actively infected with, or recovered from COVID-19. The repertoires were released in a freely available public database meant as a resource for research on the immune response to SARS-CoV-2. Samples were obtained from the ongoing ImmuneRACE study (first 160 participants) and from 1,254 subjects provided by 6 global collaborators. The sample metadata nearly always contained a de-identified subject ID, COVID-19 status, age in years and sex. Where HLA class I and class II types were available, the types were taken from metadata supplied by the sample provider, not from assay-based typing.

Collaborating institutions collected whole blood in K2EDTA tubes following their own protocols. Collaborator samples were shipped for TCRbeta analysis as frozen whole blood, isolated PBMCs, or DNA extracted from either sample type. Beyond this particular receptor, the publication reports: The quantity of clinical and demographic metadata differed by source and by participant and was supplied without curation.

On this clone itself: Its antigen has not been determined. Per-base quality was not reported, and no clone a single base away is much larger than it.

TCRbeta CDR3 regions were amplified from genomic DNA by means of the immunoSEQ Assay, a bias-controlled multiplex PCR. The authors' analysis ran thus. Within the assay, amplification of reference gene primers was used to estimate how many nucleated cells each sample contained. To quantify the absolute abundance of each unique TCRbeta CDR3 rearrangement, sequence reads were collapsed and filtered. For each sample, productive Simpson clonality was calculated by taking the square root of Simpson's diversity index across productive rearrangements. This is the immuneACCESS table as TCRdb keeps it, with only in-frame sequences that have V and J called. A part of the clones is gone; compared with another copy, unresolved V genes explain less than half, and the rest is unexplained. That table gives V, J and clone size, and the DNA gave D and trimming. The sample data list about 150,000 clones, and approximately 81% of these were observed just once. Over 9.5% of the sample comes from the top ten.

The TCR was taken from a woman of 80 years or more with active or convalescent COVID-19. The specimen was peripheral blood.

CDR3 reads: CASKTGLAGANTGELFF. In nucleotides, the sequence is TGTGCCAGCAAGACGGGACTAGCGGGGGCGAACACCGGGGAGCTGTTTTTT. Recombination connected TRBV27 to TRBJ2-2, and 14 junction bases match TRBD2. CDR1 and CDR2 are drawn from the germline V gene (reference sequence): MNHEY, SMNVEV. Including the terminal cysteine and phenylalanine, the CDR3 comprises 17 residues. Just CDR3 DNA is preserved here, 51 bases in frame from base 1. Germline trimming: 7 bases from V, 0 bases from J; junction bases outside gene matches: 4.